This T cell receptor beta chain was retrieved from a study of identical twins. A universal primer site was added by template switching, and unique molecular identifiers were carried by the cDNA. TCRdb used MiXCR to reprocess the 5' RACE reads, holding one entry per CDR3 protein. This sample has 1.5 million to 2 million distinct CDR3 sequences; less than 35% occur once, and the top ten carry around 0.25%. Germline CDR1 reads DFQATT; CDR2 reads SNEGSKA (reference sequence). There are 13 residues in the CDR3. The V and J ends lost 8 bases and 8 bases respectively, with 19 bases between them. Healthy Caucasians supplied all donations.

This sequence originates from a newborn girl in good health. The sequenced material came from cord blood. V gene TRBV20-1 combines with J gene TRBJ2-1; D may be TRBD1 or TRBD2 (5 bases each). CDR3 sequence reads: CSPLPRGRDEQFF. Here the CDR3 DNA reads TGCAGTCCACTCCCAAGGGGACGTGATGAGCAGTTCTTC.